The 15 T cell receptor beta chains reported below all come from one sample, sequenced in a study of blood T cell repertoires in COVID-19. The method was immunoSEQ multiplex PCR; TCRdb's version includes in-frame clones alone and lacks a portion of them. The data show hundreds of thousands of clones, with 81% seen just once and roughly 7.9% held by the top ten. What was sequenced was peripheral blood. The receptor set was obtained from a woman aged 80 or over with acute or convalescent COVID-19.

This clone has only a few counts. DNA for the CDR3: TGTGCCAGCAGCTGGGGCGGTGCAACTAATGAAAAACTGTTTTTT. It yields the protein CASSWGGATNEKLFF. The chain recombines TRBV4-2 with TRBJ1-4; D is possibly TRBD1 (5 bases). The CDR3 loop spans 15 amino acids. Trimming removed 5 bases at V and 0 bases at J, with 10 bases between. Germline V gene lookup returns CDR1 LGHNA and CDR2 YNFKEQ.

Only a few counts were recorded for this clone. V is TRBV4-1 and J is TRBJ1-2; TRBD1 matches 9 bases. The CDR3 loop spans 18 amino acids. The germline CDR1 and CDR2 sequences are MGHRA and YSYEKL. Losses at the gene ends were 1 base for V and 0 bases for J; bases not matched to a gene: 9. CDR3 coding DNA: TGCGCCAGCAGCCAAGCGGGGGGGACAGGGCGAGCTAACTATGGCTACACCTTC. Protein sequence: CASSQAGGTGRANYGYTF.

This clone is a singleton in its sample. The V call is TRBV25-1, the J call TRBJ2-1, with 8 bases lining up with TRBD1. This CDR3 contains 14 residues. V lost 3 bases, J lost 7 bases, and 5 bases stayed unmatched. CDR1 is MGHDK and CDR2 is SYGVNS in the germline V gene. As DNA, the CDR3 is TGTGCCAGCAGTGATGTCAGGGGGCAGAATGAGCAGTTCTTC. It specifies CASSDVRGQNEQFF. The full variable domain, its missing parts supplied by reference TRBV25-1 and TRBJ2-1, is EADIYQTPRYLVIGTGKKITLECSQTMGHDKMYWYQQDPGMELHLIHYSYGVNSTEKGDLSSESTVSRIRTEHFPLTLESARPSHTSQYLCASSDVRGQNEQFFGPGTRLTVL.

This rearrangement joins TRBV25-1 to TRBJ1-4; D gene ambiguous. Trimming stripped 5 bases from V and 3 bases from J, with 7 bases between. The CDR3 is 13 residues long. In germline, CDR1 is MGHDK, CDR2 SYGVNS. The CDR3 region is CASSYGANEKLFF. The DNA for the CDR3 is TGTGCCAGCAGTTACGGAGCTAATGAAAAACTGTTTTTT.

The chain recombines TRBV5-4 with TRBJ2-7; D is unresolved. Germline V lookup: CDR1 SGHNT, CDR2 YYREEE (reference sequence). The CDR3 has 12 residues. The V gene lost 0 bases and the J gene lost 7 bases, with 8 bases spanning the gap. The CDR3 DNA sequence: TGTGCCAGCAGCTTGGATGTAGTGGAGCAGTACTTC. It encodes CASSLDVVEQYF.

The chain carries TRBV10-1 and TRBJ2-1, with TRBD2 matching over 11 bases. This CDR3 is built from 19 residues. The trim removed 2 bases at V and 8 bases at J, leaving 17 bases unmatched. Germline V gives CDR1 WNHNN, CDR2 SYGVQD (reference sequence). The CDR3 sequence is CASSEIGLAGGGLLDEQFF. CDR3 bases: TGCGCCAGCAGTGAGATAGGGCTAGCGGGAGGTGGTTTACTGGATGAGCAGTTCTTC.

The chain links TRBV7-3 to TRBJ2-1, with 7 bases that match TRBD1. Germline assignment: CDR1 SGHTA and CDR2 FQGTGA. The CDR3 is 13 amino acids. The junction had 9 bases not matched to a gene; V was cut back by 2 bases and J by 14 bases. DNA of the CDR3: TGTGCCAGCAGCTTAGGACGACAGGGAACGAAGTTCTTC. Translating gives CASSLGRQGTKFF.

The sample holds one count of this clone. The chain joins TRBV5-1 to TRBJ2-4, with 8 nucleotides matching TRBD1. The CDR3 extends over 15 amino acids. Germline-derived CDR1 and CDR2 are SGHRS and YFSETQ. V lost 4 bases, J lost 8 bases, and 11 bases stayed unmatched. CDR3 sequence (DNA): TGCGCCAGCAGCCTCGGACAGGGAGGATTCTACATTCAGTACTTC. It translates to CASSLGQGGFYIQYF.

This CDR3 reads CASSFLGQGPSEQYF. In nucleotides, the CDR3 is TGTGCCAGCAGCTTCTTGGGACAGGGTCCCTCCGAGCAGTACTTC. The chain uses TRBV6-6 and TRBJ2-7; 9 nucleotides align to TRBD1. The junction had 12 bases not matched to a gene; V was cut back by 6 bases and J by 6 bases. Germline V gene sequence: CDR1 MNHNY, CDR2 SVGAGI (reference sequence). The CDR3 totals 15 residues.

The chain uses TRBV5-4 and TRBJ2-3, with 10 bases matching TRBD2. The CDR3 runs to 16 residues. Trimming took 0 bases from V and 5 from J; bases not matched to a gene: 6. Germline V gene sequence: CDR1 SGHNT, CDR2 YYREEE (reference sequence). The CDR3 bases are TGTGCCAGCAGCTTGGCCCTAGCGGGGGTTCGAGATACGCAGTATTTT. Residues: CASSLALAGVRDTQYF.

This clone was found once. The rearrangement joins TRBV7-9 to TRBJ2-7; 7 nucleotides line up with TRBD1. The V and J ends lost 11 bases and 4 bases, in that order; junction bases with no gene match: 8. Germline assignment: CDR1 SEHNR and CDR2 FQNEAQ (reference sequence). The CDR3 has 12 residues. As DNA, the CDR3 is TGTGCCTCCGGGACAGCTTCTTACGAGCAGTACTTC. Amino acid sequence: CASGTASYEQYF.

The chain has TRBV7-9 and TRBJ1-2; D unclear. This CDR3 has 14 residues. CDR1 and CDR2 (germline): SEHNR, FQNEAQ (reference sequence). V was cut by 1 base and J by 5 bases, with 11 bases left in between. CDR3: CASSLDGRGYGYTF. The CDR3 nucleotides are TGTGCCAGCAGCTTAGACGGGAGAGGGTATGGCTACACCTTC.

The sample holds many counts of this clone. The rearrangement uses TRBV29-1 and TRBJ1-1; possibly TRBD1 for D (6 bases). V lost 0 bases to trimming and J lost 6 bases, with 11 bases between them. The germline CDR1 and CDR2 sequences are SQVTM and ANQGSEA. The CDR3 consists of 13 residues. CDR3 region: CSVEEGGASEAFF. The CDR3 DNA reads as TGCAGCGTTGAAGAAGGGGGAGCCTCTGAAGCTTTCTTT.

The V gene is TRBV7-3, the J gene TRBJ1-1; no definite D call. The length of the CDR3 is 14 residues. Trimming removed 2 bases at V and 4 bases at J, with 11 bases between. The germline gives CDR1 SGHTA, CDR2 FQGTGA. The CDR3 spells CASSLSGGPTEAFF. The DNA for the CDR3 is TGTGCCAGCAGCTTATCCGGAGGCCCCACTGAAGCTTTCTTT.

The CDR3 is CASSIRGQGGNSPLHF. In nucleotides, the CDR3 is TGTGCCAGTAGTATCCGGGGACAGGGAGGTAATTCACCCCTCCACTTT. This chain uses TRBV19 with TRBJ1-6, with TRBD1 identical over 9 bases. Trimming removed 3 bases from V and 6 bases from J; junction bases left unmatched: 6. Per germline, CDR1 LNHDA and CDR2 SQIVND (reference sequence). The CDR3 runs to 16 residues. Filled out from reference TRBV19 and TRBJ1-6, the complete variable domain reads DGGITQSPKYLFRKEGQNVTLSCEQNLNHDAMYWYRQDPGQGLRLIYYSQIVNDFQKGDIAEGYSVSREKKESFPLTVTSAQKNPTAFYLCASSIRGQGGNSPLHFGNGTRLTVT.